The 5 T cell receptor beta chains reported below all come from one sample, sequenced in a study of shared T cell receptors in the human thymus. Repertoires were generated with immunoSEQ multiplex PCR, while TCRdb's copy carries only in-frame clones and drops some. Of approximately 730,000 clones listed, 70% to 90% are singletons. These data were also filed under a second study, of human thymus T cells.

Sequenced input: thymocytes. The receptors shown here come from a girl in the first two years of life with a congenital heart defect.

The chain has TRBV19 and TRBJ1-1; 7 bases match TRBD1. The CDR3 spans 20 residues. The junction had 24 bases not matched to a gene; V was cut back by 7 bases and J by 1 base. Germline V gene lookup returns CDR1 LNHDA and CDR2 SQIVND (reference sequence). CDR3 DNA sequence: TGTGCCAGTATTCCAAGTACTCAGGGGGTTTGGGGACACCCGAACACTGAAGCTTTCTTT. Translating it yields CASIPSTQGVWGHPNTEAFF.

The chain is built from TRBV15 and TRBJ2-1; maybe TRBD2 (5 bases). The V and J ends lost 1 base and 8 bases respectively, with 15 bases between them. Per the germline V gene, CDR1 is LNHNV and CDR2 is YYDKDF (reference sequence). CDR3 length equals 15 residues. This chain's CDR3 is CATSRAQAAGDEQFF. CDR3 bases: TGTGCCACCAGCAGAGCCCAGGCCGCCGGGGATGAGCAGTTCTTC.

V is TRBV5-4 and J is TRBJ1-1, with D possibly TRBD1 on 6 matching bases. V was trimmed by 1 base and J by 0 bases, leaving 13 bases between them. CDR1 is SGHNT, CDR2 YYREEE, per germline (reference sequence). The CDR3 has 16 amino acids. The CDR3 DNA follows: TGTGCCAGCAGCTTGTTTGGACAGCCAATGAACACTGAAGCTTTCTTT. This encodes CASSLFGQPMNTEAFF.

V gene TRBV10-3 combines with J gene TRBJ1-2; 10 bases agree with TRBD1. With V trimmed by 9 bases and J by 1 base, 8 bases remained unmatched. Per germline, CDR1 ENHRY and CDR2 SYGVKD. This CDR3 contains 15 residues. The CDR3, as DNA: TGTGCCATTATGACAGGGGGCTACATTAACTATGGCTACACCTTC. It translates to CAIMTGGYINYGYTF.

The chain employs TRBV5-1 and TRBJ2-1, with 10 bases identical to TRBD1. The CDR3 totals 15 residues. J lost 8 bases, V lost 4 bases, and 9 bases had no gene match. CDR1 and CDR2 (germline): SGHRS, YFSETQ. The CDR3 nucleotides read TGCGCCAGCAGCCTACCCGGGACAGGGGCCGATGAGCAGTTCTTC. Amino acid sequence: CASSLPGTGADEQFF.